This TCR beta chain stems from a study of blood T cell repertoires in COVID-19. Sequenced by immunoSEQ multiplex PCR; TCRdb stores in-frame clones only, minus some. The repertoire holds about 150,000 clones, with roughly nine tenths as singletons. This CDR3 comprises 17 residues. Germline CDR1 is SGHAT and CDR2 is FQNNGV. V shed 1 base and J 4 bases; nucleotides not matched to a gene: 11. This clone was detected only once. The chain recombines TRBV11-2 with TRBJ2-3; 7 bases are a match to TRBD1. The origin of this receptor is a woman in her 70s with acute or convalescent COVID-19. The source material was peripheral blood. Written as DNA, the CDR3 is TGTGCCAGCAGCTTAGGAAGGGGGCCCTTTTCTCCAGATACGCAGTATTTT. Its translation: CASSLGRGPFSPDTQYF.